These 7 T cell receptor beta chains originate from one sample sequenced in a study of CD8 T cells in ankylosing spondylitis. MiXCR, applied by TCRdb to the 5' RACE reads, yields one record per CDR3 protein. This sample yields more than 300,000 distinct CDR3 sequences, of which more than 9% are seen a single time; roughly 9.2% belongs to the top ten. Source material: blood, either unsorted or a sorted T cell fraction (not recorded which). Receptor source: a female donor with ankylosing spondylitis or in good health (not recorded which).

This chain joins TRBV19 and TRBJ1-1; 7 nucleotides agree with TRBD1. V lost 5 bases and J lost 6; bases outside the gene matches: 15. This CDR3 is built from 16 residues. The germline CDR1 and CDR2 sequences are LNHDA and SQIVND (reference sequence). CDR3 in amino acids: CASSLYRGRLGSEAFF. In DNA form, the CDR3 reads TGTGCCAGTAGTCTATACAGGGGCCGTCTTGGATCTGAAGCTTTCTTT.

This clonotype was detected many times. CDR3 nucleotide sequence: TGCAGTGCTGTCCCGCCGGACAGGGCAAATCAGCCCCAGCATTTT. It is translated as CSAVPPDRANQPQHF. This chain uses TRBV20-1 with TRBJ1-5; 8 bases map to TRBD1. The CDR3 totals 15 residues. V lost 5 bases to trimming and J lost 4 bases; unmatched junction nucleotides: 10. From germline, CDR1 is DFQATT and CDR2 SNEGSKA (reference sequence).

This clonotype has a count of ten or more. Here the CDR3 reads CASSLGTGSSYNSPLHF. The CDR3 DNA sequence: TGTGCCAGCAGCTTAGGGACAGGGAGCTCCTATAATTCACCCCTCCACTTT. The V and J genes are TRBV7-2 and TRBJ1-6, with TRBD1 matching over 8 bases. CDR3 length: 17 residues. V dropped 1 base and J dropped 0; count of bases not matched to a gene: 2. Per germline, CDR1 SGHTA and CDR2 FQGNSA.

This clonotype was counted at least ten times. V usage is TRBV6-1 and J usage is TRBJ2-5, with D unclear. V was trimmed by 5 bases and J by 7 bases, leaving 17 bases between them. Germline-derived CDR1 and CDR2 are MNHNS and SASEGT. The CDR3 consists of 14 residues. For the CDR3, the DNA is TGTGCCAGCAGTCCCCAAACAAGGTCTGCGACCCAGTACTTC. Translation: CASSPQTRSATQYF.

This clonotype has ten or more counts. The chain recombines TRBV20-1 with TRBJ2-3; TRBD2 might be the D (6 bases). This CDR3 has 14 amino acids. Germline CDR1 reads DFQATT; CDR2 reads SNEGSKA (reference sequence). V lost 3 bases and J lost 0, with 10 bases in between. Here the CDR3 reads CSASAGISTDTQYF. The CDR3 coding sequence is TGCAGTGCTAGTGCGGGGATAAGCACAGATACGCAGTATTTT.

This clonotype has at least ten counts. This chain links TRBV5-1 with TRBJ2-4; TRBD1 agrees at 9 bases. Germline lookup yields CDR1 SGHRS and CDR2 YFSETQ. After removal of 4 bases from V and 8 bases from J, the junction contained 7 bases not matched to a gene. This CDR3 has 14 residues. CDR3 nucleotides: TGCGCCAGCAGCCCTGGACAGGGGAGGGACATTCAGTACTTC. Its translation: CASSPGQGRDIQYF.

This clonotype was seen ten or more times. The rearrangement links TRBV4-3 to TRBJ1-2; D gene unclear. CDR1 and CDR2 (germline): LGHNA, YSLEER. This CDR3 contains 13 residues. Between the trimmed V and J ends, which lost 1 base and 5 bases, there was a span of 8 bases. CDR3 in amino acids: CASSQAGGYGYTF. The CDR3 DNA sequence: TGCGCCAGCAGCCAAGCCGGAGGATATGGCTACACCTTC.